A single TCR beta chain is shown here with its context. Its antigen is unidentified. The sample is drawn from a study of a mutant IDH1 vaccine in newly diagnosed glioma. Turning to the study itself: Antecedent treatment encompassed radiotherapy, temozolomide, or their combination; the majority received both.

Repertoires were generated with immunoSEQ multiplex PCR, while TCRdb's copy carries only in-frame clones and drops some. The sample comprises roughly 86,000 clones, over 85% of which are singletons, and 0.77% rests with the top ten. Findings of the study overall: Pseudoprogression apparently lacked any relation to changes in top peripheral T cell clonotypes.

Sample time point: week 47, end of study. Doses consisted of 300 ug of mutant IDH1 20-mer peptide each, paired with topical imiquimod. There are 16 residues in the CDR3. The germline V gene encodes CDR1 SGHTA and CDR2 FQGNSA. With 5 bases clipped from V and 4 bases from J, the junction kept 6 bases outside the gene matches. The chain employs TRBV7-2 and TRBJ2-1; 12 bases are a match to TRBD2. The material was PBMCs, obtained from a glioma patient whose treatment included an IDH1 peptide vaccine. The receptor was isolated from a woman between 45 and 60 years old with glioma. The CDR3 region has the DNA TGTGCCAGCAGCCCAGGACTAGCGGGACTATACAATGAGCAGTTCTTC. It is translated as CASSPGLAGLYNEQFF.